One and the same sample provided the 22 T cell receptor beta chains below, sequenced in a study of blood T cell repertoires in COVID-19. Sequenced by immunoSEQ multiplex PCR; TCRdb stores in-frame clones only, minus some. Of some 45,000 clones in the sample, about nine tenths were seen once. The sample consisted of peripheral blood. The origin of the receptors is a human donor in a cohort sampled during active COVID-19.

The rearrangement uses TRBV30 and TRBJ1-2, with 9 nucleotides matching TRBD1. The CDR3 is 12 amino acids. Trimming at V came to 4 bases and at J to 5 bases, leaving 2 bases not matched to a gene. Germline-derived CDR1 and CDR2 are GTSNPN and SVGIG (reference sequence). The CDR3 is CAWNRGRYGYTF. DNA of the CDR3: TGTGCCTGGAACAGGGGGCGTTATGGCTACACCTTC.

The chain has TRBV6-6 and TRBJ2-1; D possibly corresponds to TRBD2 (5 bases). The germline V gene encodes CDR1 MNHNY and CDR2 SVGAGI (reference sequence). The CDR3 has 14 amino acids. The germline V and J ends were trimmed by 3 bases and 7 bases, with 13 bases remaining between them. CDR3 residues: CASSYRTGWNEQFF. In DNA form, the CDR3 reads TGTGCCAGCAGTTATCGGACGGGGTGGAATGAGCAGTTCTTC.

This chain links TRBV7-2 with TRBJ2-3; no clear D gene. CDR3 length: 12 residues. Germline-derived CDR1 and CDR2 are SGHTA and FQGNSA. V was trimmed by 2 bases and J by 6 bases, leaving 6 bases between them. The CDR3 protein is CASSLPLDTQYF. The CDR3 region has the DNA TGTGCCAGCAGCTTACCACTTGATACGCAGTATTTT.

The V gene is TRBV3-1 (or the pseudogene TRBV3-2), the J gene TRBJ2-1; a weak D match, TRBD2 (5 bases). This CDR3 is 15 amino acids long. Per germline, CDR1 LGHDT and CDR2 YNNKEL (reference sequence). The V and J ends lost 1 base and 8 bases respectively, with 15 bases between them. CDR3 protein: CASSQASQLVHEQFF. DNA for the CDR3: TGTGCCAGCAGCCAAGCCTCTCAACTAGTACATGAGCAGTTCTTC.

The gene calls are TRBV15 and TRBJ1-2, with a weak D call TRBD1 (5 bases). The V and J ends lost 5 bases and 7 bases respectively, with 17 bases between them. The CDR3 sequence is 14 residues long. The germline V gene has CDR1 LNHNV and CDR2 YYDKDF (reference sequence). CDR3 coding DNA: TGTGCCACCAGCGCAGACGGAAGGGGCTTTGGCTACACCTTC. It codes for CATSADGRGFGYTF.

This clone was observed a handful of times. This sequence joins TRBV7-2 and TRBJ2-7; D is possibly TRBD1 (5 bases). Germline CDR1 SGHTA, CDR2 FQGNSA. Deletions cut 5 bases from V and 0 bases from J, with 14 bases between. There are 15 residues in the CDR3. CDR3 nucleotides: TGTGCCAGCAGCAATCGACAGACCGTCTCCTACGAGCAGTACTTC. Translating gives CASSNRQTVSYEQYF.

The chain couples TRBV18 to TRBJ1-4; D may be TRBD1 (6 bases). Germline loops: CDR1 KGHSH, CDR2 LQKENI. V was shortened by 3 bases and J by 8 bases, with 13 bases between the two germline ends. There are 14 residues in the CDR3. The chain's CDR3 is CASSPAGAGEKLFF. In DNA, the CDR3 is TGTGCCAGCTCACCGGCGGGGGCTGGGGAAAAACTGTTTTTT.

Here the CDR3 DNA reads TGTGCCAGCAGTTACGAGGTTCCCGATACGCAGTATTTT. It translates to CASSYEVPDTQYF. V usage is TRBV6-2 or TRBV6-3 and J usage is TRBJ2-3; D is unresolved. Germline-derived CDR1 and CDR2 are MNHEY and SVGEGT. The CDR3 is 13 amino acids. Trimming took off 2 bases at V and 6 bases at J, with 9 bases between the two ends.

This chain joins TRBV27 and TRBJ1-2; the D is unclear. Trimming cost V 10 bases and J 4 bases, with 22 bases left between them. Germline loops: CDR1 MNHEY, CDR2 SMNVEV (reference sequence). The CDR3 has 15 amino acids. DNA for the CDR3: TGTGCCACCAGACCTAGCAACCGGGCCCCCTATGGCTACACCTTC. Protein: CATRPSNRAPYGYTF.

This clone was counted once. The chain couples TRBV30 to TRBJ2-7; TRBD2 aligns across 8 bases. V lost 3 bases and J lost 2; bases outside the gene matches: 6. In germline, CDR1 is GTSNPN, CDR2 SVGIG (reference sequence). The CDR3 length is 14 residues. The CDR3 coding sequence is TGTGCCTGGAGGATGCGGGGGGCGGCCTACGAGCAGTACTTC. This sequence encodes CAWRMRGAAYEQYF.

The chain couples TRBV15 to TRBJ2-3; maybe TRBD2 (6 bases). Germline CDR1 LNHNV, CDR2 YYDKDF (reference sequence). The CDR3 totals 14 residues. With 8 bases removed from V and 3 bases from J, the gap between germline ends came to 15 bases. CDR3 sequence: CATGAKGLTDTQYF. CDR3 nucleotides: TGTGCCACCGGGGCCAAGGGACTTACAGATACGCAGTATTTT.

V usage is TRBV19 and J usage is TRBJ1-2; D not certain. Germline lookup yields CDR1 LNHDA and CDR2 SQIVND (reference sequence). The CDR3 runs to 12 residues. The ends were cut back, 6 bases at V and 5 bases at J, with 10 bases in the middle. The CDR3 coding sequence is TGTGCCAGTAGCAGGACTTTATATGGCTACACCTTC. Residues: CASSRTLYGYTF.

The rearrangement joins TRBV12-5 to TRBJ2-1, with 10 bases lining up with TRBD2. This CDR3 contains 14 residues. CDR1 and CDR2 (germline): LGHNT, FRNRAP. The V segment lost 9 bases and the J segment 4 bases; nucleotides outside the gene matches: 6. The CDR3 nucleotides read TGTGCTAGCCGGTTAGCGGGGGGATACAATGAGCAGTTCTTC. It yields the protein CASRLAGGYNEQFF.

The V call is TRBV29-1, the J call TRBJ2-2, with 11 nucleotides matching TRBD1. The CDR3 extends over 15 amino acids. V trimming: 6 bases; J trimming: 5 bases; junction bases outside the gene matches: 8. Germline CDR1 SQVTM, CDR2 ANQGSEA. The CDR3 loop is CSVREGTGGTGELFF. The CDR3 DNA is TGCAGCGTCAGAGAGGGGACAGGGGGGACCGGGGAGCTGTTTTTT.

The CDR3, as DNA: TGCGCCAGCAGCCAAGAGGGTAGCGGGGGGCCAGATACGCAGTATTTT. Translating it yields CASSQEGSGGPDTQYF. The V gene is TRBV4-1, the J gene TRBJ2-3; 10 bases are shared with TRBD2. CDR1 and CDR2 from the germline V gene are MGHRA and YSYEKL. The CDR3 consists of 16 residues. V lost 0 bases and J lost 4; bases outside the gene matches: 4.

The chain employs TRBV7-2 and TRBJ2-3; a possible D gene is TRBD1 (5 bases). Germline loops: CDR1 SGHTA, CDR2 FQGNSA. Trimming stripped 4 bases from V and 1 base from J, with 9 bases between. The CDR3 covers 14 residues. The CDR3 DNA reads as TGTGCCAGCAGCTGGCAGGGTGGCACAGATACGCAGTATTTT. It specifies CASSWQGGTDTQYF. Using reference TRBV7-2 and TRBJ2-3 for the parts outside the CDR3, the full variable domain is GAGVSQSPSNKVTEKGKDVELRCDPISGHTALYWYRQSLGQGLEFLIYFQGNSAPDKSGLPSDRFSAERTGGSVSTLTIQRTQQEDSAVYLCASSWQGGTDTQYFGPGTRLTVL.

The CDR3 bases are TGTGCCAGCAGCTGGACAGGACCCATGAACACTGAAGCTTTCTTT. Translated, it gives CASSWTGPMNTEAFF. The chain recombines TRBV5-4 with TRBJ1-1, with 7 bases fitting TRBD1. CDR1 is SGHNT, CDR2 YYREEE, per germline (reference sequence). The CDR3 is made up of 15 amino acids. V shed 3 bases, J shed 0 bases, and the junction held 5 bases outside the gene matches.

V is TRBV20-1 and J is TRBJ2-1; D ambiguous. CDR1 DFQATT and CDR2 SNEGSKA come from the germline V gene (reference sequence). Trimming removed 3 bases at V and 7 bases at J, with 7 bases between. The CDR3 totals 11 residues. The DNA of the CDR3 is TGCAGTGCTAGCCCTCTTAATGAGCAGTTCTTC. It is translated as CSASPLNEQFF.

V is TRBV30 and J is TRBJ2-2; TRBD1 aligns across 10 bases. V lost 3 bases to trimming and J lost 5 bases; unmatched junction nucleotides: 0. Germline CDR1 is GTSNPN and CDR2 is SVGIG (reference sequence). The CDR3 spans 13 residues. CDR3 coding DNA: TGTGCCTGGAGGGACAGGGGGACCGGGGAGCTGTTTTTT. It yields the protein CAWRDRGTGELFF.

In its sample, this clone was seen a few times. The chain couples TRBV12-3 or TRBV12-4 to TRBJ1-2; D unresolved. The CDR3 runs 12 residues. The V and J ends lost 3 bases and 8 bases respectively, with 10 bases between them. CDR3 in amino acids: CASSFKGGGYTF. Here the CDR3 DNA reads TGTGCCAGCAGTTTTAAGGGAGGAGGCTACACCTTC.

The CDR3 DNA is TGTGCCAGCAGCTTAGGGGCATTCACAGCCGTAAGCTCCTACAATGAGCAGTTCTTC. Protein sequence: CASSLGAFTAVSSYNEQFF. This chain links TRBV7-9 with TRBJ2-1, with D uncertain. V lost 1 base to trimming and J lost 0 bases, with 19 bases between them. Germline V gene data show CDR1 as SEHNR and CDR2 as FQNEAQ (reference sequence). CDR3 length: 19 residues.

The rearrangement uses TRBV5-1 and TRBJ2-1; no clear D. The CDR3 has 15 residues. Trimming took 0 bases from V and 2 from J, leaving 9 bases between them. CDR1 and CDR2 from the germline V gene are SGHRS and YFSETQ. CDR3 residues: CASSLGGTTYNEQFF. The CDR3 DNA reads TGCGCCAGCAGCTTGGGTGGTACTACCTACAATGAGCAGTTCTTC. Full variable domain (rest looked up from reference TRBV5-1 and TRBJ2-1): KAGVTQTPRYLIKTRGQQVTLSCSPISGHRSVSWYQQTPGQGLQFLFEYFSETQRNKGNFPGRFSGRQFSNSRSEMNVSTLELGDSALYLCASSLGGTTYNEQFFGPGTRLTVL.